The entry that follows covers one T cell receptor (beta chain) sequence. The sample comes from a study of CD8+ T cells in alopecia areata. Treatment meaning: oral pan-JAK inhibitor, 5-10 mg twice daily. Reverse transcription of extracted RNA yielded cDNA, which provided the sequencing template. Repertoires were generated with immunoSEQ multiplex PCR, while TCRdb's copy carries only in-frame clones and drops some. The table includes hundreds of thousands of clones, more than 45% detected once. Trimming cost V 3 bases and J 0 bases, with 3 bases left between them. CDR1 LNHDA and CDR2 SQIVND come from the germline V gene (reference sequence). The CDR3 is 14 amino acids.

The specimen comprised CD4+ T cells sorted from blood, sampled at week 24, from a patient treated with tofacitinib. The source is a human donor with alopecia areata. The rearrangement joins TRBV19 to TRBJ2-6; no clear D gene. The CDR3 is CASSIDSGANVLTF. CDR3 in DNA: TGTGCCAGTAGTATCGACTCTGGGGCCAACGTCCTGACTTTC.